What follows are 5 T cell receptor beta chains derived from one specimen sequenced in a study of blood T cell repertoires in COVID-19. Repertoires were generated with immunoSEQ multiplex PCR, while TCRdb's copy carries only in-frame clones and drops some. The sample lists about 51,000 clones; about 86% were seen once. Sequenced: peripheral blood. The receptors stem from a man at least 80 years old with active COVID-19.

CDR3 bases: TGTGCCAGCATAGGGGTTATAGCTAGCTCCTACAATGAGCAGTTCTTC. Amino acid sequence: CASIGVIASSYNEQFF. This chain links TRBV25-1 with TRBJ2-1; TRBD1 is a possible D gene (5 bases). The ends were cut back, 7 bases at V and 0 bases at J, with 16 bases in the middle. The CDR3 totals 16 residues. Germline CDR1 and CDR2: MGHDK and SYGVNS.

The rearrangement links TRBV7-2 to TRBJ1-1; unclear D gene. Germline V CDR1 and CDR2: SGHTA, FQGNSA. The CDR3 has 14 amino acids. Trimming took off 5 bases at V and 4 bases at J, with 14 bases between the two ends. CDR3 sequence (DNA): TGTGCCAGCAGCGAGACCTTAAGCGGCACTGAAGCTTTCTTT. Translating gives CASSETLSGTEAFF.

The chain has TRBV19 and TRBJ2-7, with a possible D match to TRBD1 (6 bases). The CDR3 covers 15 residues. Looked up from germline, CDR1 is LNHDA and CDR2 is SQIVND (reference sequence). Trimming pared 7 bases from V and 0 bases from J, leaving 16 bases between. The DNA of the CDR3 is TGTGCCAGTACTATGGACAGCTACAACTCCTACGAGCAGTACTTC. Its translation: CASTMDSYNSYEQYF.

The CDR3 here is CAWSTSQGVTEAFF. CDR3 bases: TGTGCCTGGAGTACATCACAGGGGGTGACTGAAGCTTTCTTT. The gene calls are TRBV30 and TRBJ1-1; 8 bases line up with TRBD1. Unmatched junction bases numbered 7, after V lost 2 bases and J lost 5 bases. CDR3 length: 14 amino acids. The germline V gene has CDR1 GTSNPN and CDR2 SVGIG (reference sequence).

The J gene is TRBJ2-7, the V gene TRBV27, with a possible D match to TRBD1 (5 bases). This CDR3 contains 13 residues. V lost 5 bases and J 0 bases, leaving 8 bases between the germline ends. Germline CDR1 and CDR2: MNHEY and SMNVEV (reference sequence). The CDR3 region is CASSRTLSYEQYF. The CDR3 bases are TGTGCCAGCAGTCGGACACTCTCCTACGAGCAGTACTTC.